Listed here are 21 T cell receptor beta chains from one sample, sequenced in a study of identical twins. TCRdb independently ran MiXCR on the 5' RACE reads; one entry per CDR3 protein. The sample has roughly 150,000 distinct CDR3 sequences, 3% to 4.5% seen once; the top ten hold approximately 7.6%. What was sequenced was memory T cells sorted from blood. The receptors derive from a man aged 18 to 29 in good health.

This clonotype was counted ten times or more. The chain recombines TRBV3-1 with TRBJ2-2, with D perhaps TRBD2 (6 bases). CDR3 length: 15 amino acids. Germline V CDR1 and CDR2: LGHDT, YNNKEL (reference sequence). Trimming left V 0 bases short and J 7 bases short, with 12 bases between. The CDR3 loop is CASSQDLPGVGELFF. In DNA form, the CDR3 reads TGTGCCAGCAGCCAAGATCTTCCGGGGGTCGGGGAGCTGTTTTTT.

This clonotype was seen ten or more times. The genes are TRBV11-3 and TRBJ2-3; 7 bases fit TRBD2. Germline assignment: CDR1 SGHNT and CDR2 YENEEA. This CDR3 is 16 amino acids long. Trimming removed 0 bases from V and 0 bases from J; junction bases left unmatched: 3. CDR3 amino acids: CASSLDGGRSTDTQYF. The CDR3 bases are TGTGCCAGCAGCTTAGACGGCGGGAGAAGCACAGATACGCAGTATTTT.

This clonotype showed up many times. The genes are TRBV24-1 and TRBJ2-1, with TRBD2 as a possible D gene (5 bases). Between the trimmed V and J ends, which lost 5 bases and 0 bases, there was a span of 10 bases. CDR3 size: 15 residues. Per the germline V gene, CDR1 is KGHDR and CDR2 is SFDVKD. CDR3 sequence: CATSVSDRSYNEQFF. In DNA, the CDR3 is TGTGCCACCAGTGTTAGCGACCGCTCCTACAATGAGCAGTTCTTC.

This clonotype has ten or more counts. In nucleotides, the CDR3 is TGTGCCAGCAGCCTCCCAAGGGTGGGTAGCAATCAGCCCCAGCATTTT. Translated, it gives CASSLPRVGSNQPQHF. The chain has TRBV7-8 and TRBJ1-5, with no clear D. Germline CDR1 reads SGHVS; CDR2 reads FQNEAQ. V gave up 5 bases and J gave up 0 bases, with 14 bases separating them. The CDR3 is made up of 16 amino acids.

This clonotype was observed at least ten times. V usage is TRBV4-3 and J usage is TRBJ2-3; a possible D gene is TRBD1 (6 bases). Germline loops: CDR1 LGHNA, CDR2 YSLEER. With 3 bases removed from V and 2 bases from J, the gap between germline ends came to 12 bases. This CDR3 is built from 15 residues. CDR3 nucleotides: TGCGCCAGCAGCCAGGACAGCTACTCCACAGATACGCAGTATTTT. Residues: CASSQDSYSTDTQYF.

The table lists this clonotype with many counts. The CDR3: CAWGPGTGGGTDTQYF. The DNA of the CDR3 is TGTGCCTGGGGCCCCGGGACAGGGGGAGGCACAGATACGCAGTATTTT. The rearrangement uses TRBV30 and TRBJ2-3, with 11 bases lining up with TRBD1. The CDR3 is 16 amino acids. Germline assignment: CDR1 GTSNPN and CDR2 SVGIG (reference sequence). J was trimmed by 1 base and V by 5 bases; bases with no gene match: 8.

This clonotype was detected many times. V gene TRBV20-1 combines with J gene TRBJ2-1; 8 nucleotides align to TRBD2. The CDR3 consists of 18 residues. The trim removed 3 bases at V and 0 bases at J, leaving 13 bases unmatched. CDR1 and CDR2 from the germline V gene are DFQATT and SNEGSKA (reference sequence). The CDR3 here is CSARGRSGVWGSYNEQFF. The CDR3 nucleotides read TGCAGTGCTAGGGGCCGTAGCGGGGTCTGGGGCTCCTACAATGAGCAGTTCTTC.

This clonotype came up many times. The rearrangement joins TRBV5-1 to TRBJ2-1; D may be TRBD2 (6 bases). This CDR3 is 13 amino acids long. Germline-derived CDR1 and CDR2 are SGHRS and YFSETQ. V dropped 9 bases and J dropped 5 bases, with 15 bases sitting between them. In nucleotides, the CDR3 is TGCGCCACAAGGGACTCGACCCACAATGAGCAGTTCTTC. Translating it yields CATRDSTHNEQFF. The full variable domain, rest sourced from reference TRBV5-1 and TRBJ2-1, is KAGVTQTPRYLIKTRGQQVTLSCSPISGHRSVSWYQQTPGQGLQFLFEYFSETQRNKGNFPGRFSGRQFSNSRSEMNVSTLELGDSALYLCATRDSTHNEQFFGPGTRLTVL.

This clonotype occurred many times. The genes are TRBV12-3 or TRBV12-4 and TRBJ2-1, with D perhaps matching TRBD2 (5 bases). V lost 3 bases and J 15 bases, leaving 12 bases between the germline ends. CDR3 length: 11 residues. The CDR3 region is CASSFTGIPFF. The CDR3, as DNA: TGTGCCAGCAGTTTCACCGGGATCCCGTTCTTC.

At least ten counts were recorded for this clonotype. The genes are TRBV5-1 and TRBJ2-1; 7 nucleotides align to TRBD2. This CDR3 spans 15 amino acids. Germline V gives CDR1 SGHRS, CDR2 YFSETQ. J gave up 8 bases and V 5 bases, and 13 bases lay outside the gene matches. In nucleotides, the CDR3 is TGCGCCAGCAGTAGGTCCGGACTAGGGGTCGATGAGCAGTTCTTC. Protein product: CASSRSGLGVDEQFF.

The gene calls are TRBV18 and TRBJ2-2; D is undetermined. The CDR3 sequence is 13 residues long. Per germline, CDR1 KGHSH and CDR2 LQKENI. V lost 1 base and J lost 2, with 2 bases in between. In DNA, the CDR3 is TGTGCCAGCTCACCACGTAACACCGGGGAGCTGTTTTTT. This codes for CASSPRNTGELFF.

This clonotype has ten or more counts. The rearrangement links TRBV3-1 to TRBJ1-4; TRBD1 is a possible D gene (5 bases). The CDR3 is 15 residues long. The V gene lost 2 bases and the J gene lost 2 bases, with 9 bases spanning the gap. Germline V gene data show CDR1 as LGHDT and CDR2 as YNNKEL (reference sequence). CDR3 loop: CASSQKGSTNEKLFF. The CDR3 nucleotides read TGTGCCAGCAGCCAAAAGGGGAGCACTAATGAAAAACTGTTTTTT.

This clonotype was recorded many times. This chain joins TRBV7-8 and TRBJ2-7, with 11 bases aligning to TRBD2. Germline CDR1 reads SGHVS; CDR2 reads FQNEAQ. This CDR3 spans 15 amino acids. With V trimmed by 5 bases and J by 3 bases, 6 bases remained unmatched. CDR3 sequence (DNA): TGTGCCAGCAGCCTCGGGACTAGCGGAAGCTACGAGCAGTACGTC. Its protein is CASSLGTSGSYEQYV.

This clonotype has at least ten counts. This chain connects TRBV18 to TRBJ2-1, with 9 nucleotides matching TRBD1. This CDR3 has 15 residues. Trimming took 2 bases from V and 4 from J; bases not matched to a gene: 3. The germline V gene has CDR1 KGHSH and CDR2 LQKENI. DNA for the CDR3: TGTGCCAGCTCACCAGGGACAGGGTCTTACAATGAGCAGTTCTTC. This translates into CASSPGTGSYNEQFF. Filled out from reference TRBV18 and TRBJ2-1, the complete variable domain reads NAGVMQNPRHLVRRRGQEARLRCSPMKGHSHVYWYRQLPEEGLKFMVYLQKENIIDESGMPKERFSAEFPKEGPSILRIQQVVRGDSAAYFCASSPGTGSYNEQFFGPGTRLTVL.

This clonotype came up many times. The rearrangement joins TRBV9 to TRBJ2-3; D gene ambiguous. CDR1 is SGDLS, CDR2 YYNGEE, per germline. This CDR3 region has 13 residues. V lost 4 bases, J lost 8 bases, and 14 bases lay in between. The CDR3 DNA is TGTGCCAGCAGCCACCCCCCCGACCCTACGCAGTATTTT. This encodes CASSHPPDPTQYF.

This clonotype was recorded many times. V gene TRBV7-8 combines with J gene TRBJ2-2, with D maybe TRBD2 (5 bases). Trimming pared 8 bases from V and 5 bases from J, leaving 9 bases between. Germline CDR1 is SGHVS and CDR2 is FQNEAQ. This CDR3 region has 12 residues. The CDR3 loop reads CASGRSTGELFF. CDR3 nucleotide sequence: TGTGCCAGCGGGAGATCTACCGGGGAGCTGTTTTTT.

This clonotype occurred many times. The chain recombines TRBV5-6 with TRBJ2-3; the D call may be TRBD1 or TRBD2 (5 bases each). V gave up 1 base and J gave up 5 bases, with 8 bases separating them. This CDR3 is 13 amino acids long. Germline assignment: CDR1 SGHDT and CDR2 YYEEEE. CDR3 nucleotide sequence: TGTGCCAGCAGCTTGTCGAGGGGAGATACGCAGTATTTT. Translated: CASSLSRGDTQYF.

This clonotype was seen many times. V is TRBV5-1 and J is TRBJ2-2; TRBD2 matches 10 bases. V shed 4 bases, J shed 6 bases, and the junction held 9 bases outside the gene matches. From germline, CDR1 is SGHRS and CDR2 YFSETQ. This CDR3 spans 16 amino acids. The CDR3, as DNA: TGCGCCAGCAGCCCCAGCGGGAGGGCCCGGTCCGGGGAGCTGTTTTTT. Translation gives CASSPSGRARSGELFF.

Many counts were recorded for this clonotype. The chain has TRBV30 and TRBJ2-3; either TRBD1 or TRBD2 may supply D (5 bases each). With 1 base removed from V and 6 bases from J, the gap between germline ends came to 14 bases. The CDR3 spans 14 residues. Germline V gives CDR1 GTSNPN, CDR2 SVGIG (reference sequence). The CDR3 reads CAWSGGFGTDTQYF. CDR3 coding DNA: TGTGCCTGGAGTGGCGGGTTCGGGACCGATACGCAGTATTTT.

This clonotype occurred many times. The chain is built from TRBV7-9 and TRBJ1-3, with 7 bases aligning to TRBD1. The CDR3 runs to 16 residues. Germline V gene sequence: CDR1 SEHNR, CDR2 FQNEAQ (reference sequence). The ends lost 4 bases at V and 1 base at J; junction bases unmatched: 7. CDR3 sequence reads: CASSYVTGLSGNTIYF. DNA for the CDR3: TGTGCCAGCAGCTACGTGACAGGGTTATCTGGAAACACCATATATTTT. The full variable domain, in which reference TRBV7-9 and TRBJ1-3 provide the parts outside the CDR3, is DTGVSQNPRHKITKRGQNVTFRCDPISEHNRLYWYRQTLGQGPEFLTYFQNEAQLEKSRLLSDRFSAERPKGSFSTLEIQRTEQGDSAMYLCASSYVTGLSGNTIYFGEGSWLTVV.

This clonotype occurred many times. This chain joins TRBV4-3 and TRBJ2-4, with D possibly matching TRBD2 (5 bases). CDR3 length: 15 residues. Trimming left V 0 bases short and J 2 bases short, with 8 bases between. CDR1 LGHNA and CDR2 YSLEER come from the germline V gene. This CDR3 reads CASSQDTGTKNIQYF. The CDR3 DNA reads TGCGCCAGCAGCCAAGATACGGGAACCAAAAACATTCAGTACTTC.